A selection of T cell receptor beta chains follows, all from one sample in a study of PD-L1 blockade in urothelial cancer. Clones were read by immunoSEQ multiplex PCR, and TCRdb kept only the in-frame ones, dropping some. The sample carries around 69,000 clones, less than 95% recorded once. The material sequenced was PBMCs, taken around atezolizumab (anti-PD-L1) treatment. The receptors come from a woman older than 75 with urothelial cancer. The CDR3 runs from the conserved cysteine through the conserved F or W. The D gene is left open where the match is weak. Expanded clones get a size class; other rows say once, few or many, or leave the size out.

- TRBJ1-1 - TRBV18 TGTGCCAGCTCACCCCCGGGGAACACTGAAGCTTTCTTT CASSPPGNTEAFF
- TRBJ1-3 - TRBV7-2 TGTGCCAGCAGCTCCATCCAGGGTAACACCATATATTTT CASSSIQGNTIYF
TRBD1 TRBJ1-2 - TRBV2 TGTGCCAGCAGCCGGACAGGGGTCGGCTACACCTTC CASSRTGVGYTF
TRBD1 TRBJ2-2 - TRBV6-6 TGTGCCAGCAGCATAATCGGACAGGCCACCGGGGAGCTGTTTTTT CASSIIGQATGELFF
TRBD2 TRBJ2-1 - TRBV7-2 TGTGCCAGCAGCTTAGGATCAAGGTGGACTAGCGGGGGTAATGAGCAGTTCTTC CASSLGSRWTSGGNEQFF
- TRBJ2-3 few TRBV4-2 TGTGCCAGCAGCGCGACTAGGCTCAGCACAGATACGCAGTATTTT CASSATRLSTDTQYF
TRBD1 TRBJ1-2 - TRBV2 TGTGCCAGCAGTGACAATACAGGGGTAGGAGGCTACACCTTC CASSDNTGVGGYTF
TRBD1 TRBJ2-2 - TRBV5-1 TGCGCCAGCAACCTCGGACAGGGCTTAGGCACCGGGGAGCTGTTTTTT CASNLGQGLGTGELFF
- TRBJ2-3 - TRBV27 TGTGCCAGCAGTTTAGAACTAGCAAGAGATACGCAGTATTTT CASSLELARDTQYF
TRBD1 TRBJ1-5 - TRBV5-1 TGCGCCAGCAGCTGGGGAACAGGGACAGGGCAGCCCCAGCATTTT CASSWGTGTGQPQHF
TRBD1 TRBJ2-5 - TRBV9 TGTGCCAGCGGGGGCAGGGGGTTGGAGGAGACCCAGTACTTC CASGGRGLEETQYF
- TRBJ1-1 - TRBV18 TGTGCCAGCACTCTTATAGGGGACACTGAAGCTTTCTTT CASTLIGDTEAFF
TRBD1 TRBJ1-1 - TRBV6-6 TGTGCCAGCAGTTTTCTAACAGGGGGCACTGAAGCTTTCTTT CASSFLTGGTEAFF
- TRBJ2-2 - TRBV19 TGTGCCAGTATCCTGACCGGGACCGGGGAGCTGTTTTTT CASILTGTGELFF
TRBD2 TRBJ2-7 - TRBV9 TGTGCCAGCAACCCAGCGGGAGGGCCGACCTACGAGCAGTACTTC CASNPAGGPTYEQYF
- TRBJ2-3 - TRBV5-1 TGCGCCAGCAGGGCTAATTGGGGAGGTTGGACAGATACGCAGTATTTT CASRANWGGWTDTQYF
- TRBJ1-5 - TRBV6-1 TGTGCCAGTTCCCCGACAGGTTATCAGCCCCAGCATTTT CASSPTGYQPQHF
TRBD2 TRBJ2-1 - TRBV28 TGTGCCAGCAGTGCGACTAGCGTAGTACCCTACAATGAGCAGTTCTTC CASSATSVVPYNEQFF
TRBD1 TRBJ2-1 - TRBV6-1 TGTGCCAGCAGTTCACAGGGGGTTGAGCAGTTCTTC CASSSQGVEQFF
- TRBJ2-1 - TRBV4-2 TGTGCCAGCAGCCAGCCCCTACCGAGCTCCTACAATGAGCAGTTCTTC CASSQPLPSSYNEQFF
TRBD1 TRBJ1-1 - TRBV6-1 TGTGCCAGCGGATCGGGGACAGGCCTTGAAGCTTTCTTT CASGSGTGLEAFF
- TRBJ2-2 - TRBV7-3 TGTGCCAGCAGCTTCGGGGCAGGGGTCGGGGAGCTGTTTTTT CASSFGAGVGELFF
- TRBJ1-1 - TRBV6-5 TGTGCCAGCAGTTATTCGGCAGGGGAGGCTTTCTTT CASSYSAGEAFF
- TRBJ1-2 - TRBV28 TGTGCCAGCAGCCCACCCCTAGGCCCTTCGGCTGGCTACACCTTC CASSPPLGPSAGYTF
TRBD2 TRBJ2-1 few TRBV6-4 TGTGCCAGCAGTGACCAGAGCGGGACTGAGCAGTTCTTC CASSDQSGTEQFF
- TRBJ1-1 - TRBV9 TGTGCCAGCAGCGTAGGGAGGGGGGGGGCTGAAGCTTTCTTT CASSVGRGGAEAFF
- TRBJ1-1 - TRBV10-1 TGCGCCAGCAGCATCTCTCGCGACTTGAACACTGAAGCTTTCTTT CASSISRDLNTEAFF
TRBD1 TRBJ1-2 - TRBV10-3 TGTGCCATCAGGGGGACAGGGGATGGCTACACCTTC CAIRGTGDGYTF
TRBD2 TRBJ2-6 - TRBV9 TGTGCCAGCAGCGTTAGCGGGAGGGTAGCTGGGGCCAACGTCCTGACTTTC CASSVSGRVAGANVLTF
TRBD1 TRBJ2-7 - TRBV9 TGTGCCAGCAGCGTCACGGGACAGGGACTTTACGAGCAGTACTTC CASSVTGQGLYEQYF
- TRBJ1-5 - TRBV28 TGTGCCAGCAGTTTAGGGGGGGCAGAGGGGAGCAATCAGCCCCAGCATTTT CASSLGGAEGSNQPQHF